This T cell receptor (beta chain) was observed in a study of siplizumab effects on memory and regulatory T cells. Per germline, CDR1 SGHKS and CDR2 YYEKEE (reference sequence). After removal of 7 bases from V and 1 base from J, the junction contained 4 bases not matched to a gene. The CDR3 is 13 amino acids. Assay: immunoSEQ multiplex PCR; the TCRdb copy retains only in-frame clones and omits some. The sample contains 100,000 or so clones, about 94% of which appear only once. The chain uses TRBV5-5 and TRBJ1-1, with TRBD1 matching over 7 bases. The TCR comes from a human donor in good health. The specimen was non-Treg CD4+ T cells sorted from blood. CDR3: CASLRQGNTEAFF. DNA for the CDR3: TGTGCCAGCCTGAGACAGGGGAACACTGAAGCTTTCTTT.